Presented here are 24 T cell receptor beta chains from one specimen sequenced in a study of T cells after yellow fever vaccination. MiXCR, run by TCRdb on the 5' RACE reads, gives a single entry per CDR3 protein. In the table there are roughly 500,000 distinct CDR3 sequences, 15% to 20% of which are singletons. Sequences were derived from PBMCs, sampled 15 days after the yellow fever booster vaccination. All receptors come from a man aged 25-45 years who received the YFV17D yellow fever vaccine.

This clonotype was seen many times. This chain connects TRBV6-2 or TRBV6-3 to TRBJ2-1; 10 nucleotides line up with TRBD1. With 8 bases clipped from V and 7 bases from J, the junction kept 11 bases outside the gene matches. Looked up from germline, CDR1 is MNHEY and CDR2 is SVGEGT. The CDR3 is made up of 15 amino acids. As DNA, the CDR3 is TGTGCCAGCGCCGCCGACAGGGGGCTTGGAAATGAGCAGTTCTTC. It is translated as CASAADRGLGNEQFF.

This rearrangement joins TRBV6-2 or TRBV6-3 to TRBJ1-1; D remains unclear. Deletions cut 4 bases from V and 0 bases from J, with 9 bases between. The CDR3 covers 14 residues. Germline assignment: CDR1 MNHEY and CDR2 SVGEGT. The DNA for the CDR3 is TGTGCCAGCAGTTTATCATCAGTGAACACTGAAGCTTTCTTT. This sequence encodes CASSLSSVNTEAFF.

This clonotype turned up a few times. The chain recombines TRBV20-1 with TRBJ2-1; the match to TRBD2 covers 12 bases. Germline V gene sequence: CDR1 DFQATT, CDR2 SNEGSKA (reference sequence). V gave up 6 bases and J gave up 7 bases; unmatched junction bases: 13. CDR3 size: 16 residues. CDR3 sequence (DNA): TGCAGTGCCGACGACTTCACCCTAGCGGGAGGGAATGAGCAGTTCTTC. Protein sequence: CSADDFTLAGGNEQFF.

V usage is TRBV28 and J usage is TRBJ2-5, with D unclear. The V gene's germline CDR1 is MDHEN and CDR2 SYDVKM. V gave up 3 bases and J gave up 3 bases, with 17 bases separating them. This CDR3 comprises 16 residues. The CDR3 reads CASSFVAAPTEETQYF. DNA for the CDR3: TGTGCCAGCAGTTTTGTGGCAGCTCCCACCGAAGAGACCCAGTACTTC.

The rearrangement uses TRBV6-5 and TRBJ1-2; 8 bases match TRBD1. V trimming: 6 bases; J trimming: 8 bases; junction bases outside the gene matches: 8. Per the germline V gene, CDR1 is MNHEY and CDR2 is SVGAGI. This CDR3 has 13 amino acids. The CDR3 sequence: CASSSTGAGGYTF. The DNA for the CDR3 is TGTGCCAGCAGCTCGACAGGGGCCGGGGGCTACACCTTC.

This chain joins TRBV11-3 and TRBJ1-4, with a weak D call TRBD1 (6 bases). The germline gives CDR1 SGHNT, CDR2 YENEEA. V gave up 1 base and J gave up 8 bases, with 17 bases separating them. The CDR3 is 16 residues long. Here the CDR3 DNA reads TGTGCCAGCAGCTTAGTTATCGGGGGCATGGGAGAAAAACTGTTTTTT. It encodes CASSLVIGGMGEKLFF.

CDR3 sequence (DNA): TGTGCCAGCCGGTCGGAGGCCTGGAACGAGCAGTACTTC. Protein product: CASRSEAWNEQYF. J is TRBJ2-7 and V is TRBV7-2; D is possibly TRBD2 (5 bases). This CDR3 has 13 residues. Germline values: CDR1 SGHTA, CDR2 FQGNSA. V lost 8 bases and J 5 bases, leaving 16 bases between the germline ends. Full variable domain (missing parts from reference TRBV7-2 and TRBJ2-7): GAGVSQSPSNKVTEKGKDVELRCDPISGHTALYWYRQSLGQGLEFLIYFQGNSAPDKSGLPSDRFSAERTGGSVSTLTIQRTQQEDSAVYLCASRSEAWNEQYFGPGTRLTVT.

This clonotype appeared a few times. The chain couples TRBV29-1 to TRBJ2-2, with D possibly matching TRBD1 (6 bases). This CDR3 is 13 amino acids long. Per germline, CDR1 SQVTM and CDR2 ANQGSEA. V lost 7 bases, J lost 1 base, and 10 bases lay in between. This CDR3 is CSADRQNTGELFF. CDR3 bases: TGCAGCGCTGACAGGCAGAACACCGGGGAGCTGTTTTTT.

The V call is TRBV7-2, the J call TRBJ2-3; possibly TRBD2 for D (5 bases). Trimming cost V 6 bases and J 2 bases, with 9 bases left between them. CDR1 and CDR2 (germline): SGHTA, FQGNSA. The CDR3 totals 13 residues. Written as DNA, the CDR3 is TGTGCCAGCAGTCAAGCGGTCACAGATACGCAGTATTTT. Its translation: CASSQAVTDTQYF.

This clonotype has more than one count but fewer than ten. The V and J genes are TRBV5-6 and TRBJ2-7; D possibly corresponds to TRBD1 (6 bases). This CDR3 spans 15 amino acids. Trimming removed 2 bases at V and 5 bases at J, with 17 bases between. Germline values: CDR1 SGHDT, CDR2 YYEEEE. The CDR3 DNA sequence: TGTGCCAGCAGCTTAAGACAGGTTCTAGTCCACGAGCAGTACTTC. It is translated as CASSLRQVLVHEQYF.

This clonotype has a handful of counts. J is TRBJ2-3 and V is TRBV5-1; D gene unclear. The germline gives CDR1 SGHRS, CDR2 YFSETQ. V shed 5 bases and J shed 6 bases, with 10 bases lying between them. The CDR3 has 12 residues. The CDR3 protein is CASRMIGDTQYF. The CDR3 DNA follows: TGCGCCAGCAGGATGATTGGGGATACGCAGTATTTT.

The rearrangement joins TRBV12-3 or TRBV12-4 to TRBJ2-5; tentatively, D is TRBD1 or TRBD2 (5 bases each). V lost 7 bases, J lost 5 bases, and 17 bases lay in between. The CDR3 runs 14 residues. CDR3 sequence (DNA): TGTGCCAGCACCCCGGTTGGGGGTGCCGAGACCCAGTACTTC. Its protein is CASTPVGGAETQYF.

The CDR3, as DNA: TGCGCCAGCAGCCAAACGGACTCAGCGGGAGCCTACGAGCAGTACTTC. Amino acid sequence: CASSQTDSAGAYEQYF. The rearrangement joins TRBV4-3 to TRBJ2-7; 8 bases match TRBD2. Per the germline V gene, CDR1 is LGHNA and CDR2 is YSLEER. This CDR3 contains 16 residues. The junction had 8 bases not matched to a gene; V was cut back by 2 bases and J by 2 bases.

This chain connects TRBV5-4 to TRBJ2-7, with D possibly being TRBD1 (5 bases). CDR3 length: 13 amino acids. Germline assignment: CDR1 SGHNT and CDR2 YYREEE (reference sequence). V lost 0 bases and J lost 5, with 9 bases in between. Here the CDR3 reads CASSLVSGNEQYF. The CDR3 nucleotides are TGTGCCAGCAGCTTGGTGTCAGGGAACGAGCAGTACTTC.

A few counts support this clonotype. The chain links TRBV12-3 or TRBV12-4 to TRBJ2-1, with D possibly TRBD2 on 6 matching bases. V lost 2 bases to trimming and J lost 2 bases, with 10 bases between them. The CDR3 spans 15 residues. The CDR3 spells CASSLRELAYNEQFF. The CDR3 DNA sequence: TGTGCCAGCAGTTTACGGGAGTTGGCCTACAATGAGCAGTTCTTC.

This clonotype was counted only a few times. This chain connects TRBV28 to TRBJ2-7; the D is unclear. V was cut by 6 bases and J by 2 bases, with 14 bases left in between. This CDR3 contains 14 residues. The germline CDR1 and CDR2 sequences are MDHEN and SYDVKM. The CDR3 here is CASRKMILTYEQYF. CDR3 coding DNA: TGTGCCAGCAGGAAAATGATCTTAACCTACGAGCAGTACTTC.

The CDR3 DNA reads as TGTGCCAGCACCGCCTCGGGGACAGGGGCCCGGACCCAGTACTTC. Translation: CASTASGTGARTQYF. The V and J genes are TRBV6-1 and TRBJ2-5; 10 nucleotides agree with TRBD1. The CDR3 runs to 15 residues. Looked up from germline, CDR1 is MNHNS and CDR2 is SASEGT. V lost 7 bases, J lost 7 bases, and 12 bases stayed unmatched.

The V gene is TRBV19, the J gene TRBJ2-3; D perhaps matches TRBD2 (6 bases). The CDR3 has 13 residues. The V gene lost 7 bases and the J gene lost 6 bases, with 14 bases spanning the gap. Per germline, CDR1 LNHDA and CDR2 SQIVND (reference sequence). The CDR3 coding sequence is TGTGCCAGTACCGACCCTGGAGGGGATACGCAGTATTTT. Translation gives CASTDPGGDTQYF. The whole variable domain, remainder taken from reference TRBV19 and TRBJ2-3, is DGGITQSPKYLFRKEGQNVTLSCEQNLNHDAMYWYRQDPGQGLRLIYYSQIVNDFQKGDIAEGYSVSREKKESFPLTVTSAQKNPTAFYLCASTDPGGDTQYFGPGTRLTVL.

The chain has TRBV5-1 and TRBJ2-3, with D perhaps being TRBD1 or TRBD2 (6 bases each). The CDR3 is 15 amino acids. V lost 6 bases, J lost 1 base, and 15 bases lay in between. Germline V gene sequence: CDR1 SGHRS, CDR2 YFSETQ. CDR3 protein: CASNSGARGTDTQYF. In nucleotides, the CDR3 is TGCGCCAGCAACTCGGGGGCGCGGGGCACAGATACGCAGTATTTT.

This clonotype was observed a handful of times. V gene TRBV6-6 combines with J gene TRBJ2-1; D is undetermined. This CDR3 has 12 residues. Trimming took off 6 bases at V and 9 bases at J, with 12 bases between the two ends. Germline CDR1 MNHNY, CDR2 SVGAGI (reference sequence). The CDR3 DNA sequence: TGTGCCAGCAGCTCGTCCACACTTGAGCAGTTCTTC. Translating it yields CASSSSTLEQFF.

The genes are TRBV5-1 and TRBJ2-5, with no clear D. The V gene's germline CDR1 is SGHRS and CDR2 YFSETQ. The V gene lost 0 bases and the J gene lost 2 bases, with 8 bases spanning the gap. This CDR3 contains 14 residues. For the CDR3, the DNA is TGCGCCAGCAGCTTGGTTACAAATCAAGAGACCCAGTACTTC. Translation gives CASSLVTNQETQYF.

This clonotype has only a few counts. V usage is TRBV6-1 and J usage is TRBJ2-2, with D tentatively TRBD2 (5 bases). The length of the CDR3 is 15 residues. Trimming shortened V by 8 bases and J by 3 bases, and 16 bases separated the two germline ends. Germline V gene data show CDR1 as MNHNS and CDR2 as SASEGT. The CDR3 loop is CASFGSGTDTGELFF. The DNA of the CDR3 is TGTGCCAGCTTTGGGAGCGGCACGGACACCGGGGAGCTGTTTTTT.

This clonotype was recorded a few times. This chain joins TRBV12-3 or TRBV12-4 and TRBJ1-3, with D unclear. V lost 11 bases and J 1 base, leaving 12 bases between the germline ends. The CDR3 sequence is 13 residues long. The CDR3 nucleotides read TGTGCCTCCTCCCGGTTTTCTGGAAACACCATATATTTT. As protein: CASSRFSGNTIYF.

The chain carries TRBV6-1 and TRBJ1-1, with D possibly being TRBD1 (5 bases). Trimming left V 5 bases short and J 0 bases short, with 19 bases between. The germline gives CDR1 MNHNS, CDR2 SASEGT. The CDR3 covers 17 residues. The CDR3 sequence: CASSLTVLGDLNTEAFF. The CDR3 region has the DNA TGTGCCAGCAGTCTTACAGTCTTGGGGGACTTGAACACTGAAGCTTTCTTT.